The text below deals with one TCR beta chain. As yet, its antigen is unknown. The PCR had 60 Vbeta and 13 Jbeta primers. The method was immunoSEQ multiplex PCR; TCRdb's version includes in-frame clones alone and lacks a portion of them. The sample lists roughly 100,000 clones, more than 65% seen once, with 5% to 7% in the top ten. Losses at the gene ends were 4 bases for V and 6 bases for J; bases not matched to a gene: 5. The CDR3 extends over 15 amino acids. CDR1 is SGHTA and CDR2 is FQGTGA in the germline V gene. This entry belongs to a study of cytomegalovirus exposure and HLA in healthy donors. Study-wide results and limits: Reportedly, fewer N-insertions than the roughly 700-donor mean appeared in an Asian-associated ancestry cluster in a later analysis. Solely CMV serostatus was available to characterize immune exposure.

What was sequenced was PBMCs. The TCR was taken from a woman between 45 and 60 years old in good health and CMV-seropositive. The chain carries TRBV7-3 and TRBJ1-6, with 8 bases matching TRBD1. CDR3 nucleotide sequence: TGTGCCAGCAGCTCGCAGGGGGCGGGTAATTCACCCCTCCACTTT. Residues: CASSSQGAGNSPLHF.